This TCR beta chain was documented in a study of shared clonotypes between healthy human individuals. Regarding the study as a whole: The generation probabilities recorded for non-shared clonotypes fell below those of clonotypes shared by all four donors.

Negatively enriched CD4+ T cells were divided by CD45RA into naive and memory. Between the trimmed V and J ends, which lost 6 bases and 8 bases, there was a span of 16 bases. CDR1 and CDR2 from the germline V gene are SNHLY and FYNNEI. The CDR3 contains 14 residues. Here immunoSEQ multiplex PCR was the method, and the copy in TCRdb shows in-frame clones only, minus some. This sample has millions of clones, with 90% to 95% found just once. With respect to this clone: What it recognizes is unknown.

This clonotype was sampled from a man younger than 30 in good health. What was sequenced was naive CD4+ T cells sorted from blood. Subset: CD45RA+ positively selected. The rearrangement joins TRBV2 to TRBJ1-4, with unresolved D. This CDR3 is CASRAGGGEEKLFF. DNA of the CDR3: TGTGCCAGCAGGGCAGGCGGTGGGGAGGAAAAACTGTTTTTT.